The rows below give T cell receptor beta chains drawn from one sample of a study of CD4 and CD8 cells across lung adenocarcinoma regions. One entry per CDR3 protein results from TCRdb running MiXCR on the PCR reads. The sample carries more than 6,000 distinct CDR3 sequences, around half recorded once. Sequencing used CD8+ T cells from the center of a lung tumor. The origin of the receptors is a female donor with lung adenocarcinoma. The CD4 and CD8 labels of this study may be unreliable. CDR3s include the opening cysteine and the closing phenylalanine or tryptophan. The D gene is left open where the match is weak. Size is stated for part of the rows, as once, few or many counts, or as a class when the clone is expanded.

d_gene: -; v_gene: TRBV6-5; abundance: -; j_gene: TRBJ2-3; CDR3nt: TGTGCCAGCAGTTACTCTCCCCTGCCTAGCACAGACACGCAGTATTTT; CDR3aa: CASSYSPLPSTDTQYF
d_gene: -; v_gene: TRBV7-9; abundance: -; j_gene: TRBJ2-5; CDR3nt: TGTGCCAGCAGCTTACTGGGGGCGCGGCAAGAGTCCTGGCTTTTC; CDR3aa: CASSLLGARQESWLF
d_gene: -; v_gene: TRBV11-3; abundance: -; j_gene: TRBJ2-4; CDR3nt: TGTGCGAGCGGGTTCAGCAGGGTTGAGATCCAGTACTTC; CDR3aa: CASGFSRVEIQYF
d_gene: -; v_gene: TRBV10-3; abundance: many; j_gene: TRBJ2-3; CDR3nt: TGTGCCATCAGTGCCCTAAGTGGCGGGCCTACATCTAGCACAGATACGCAGTATTTT; CDR3aa: CAISALSGGPTSSTDTQYF
d_gene: -; v_gene: TRBV12-3/TRBV12-4; abundance: few; j_gene: TRBJ2-7; CDR3nt: TGTGCCAGCAGTTTAGTCAGGGGCTATTCCTACGAGCAGTACTTC; CDR3aa: CASSLVRGYSYEQYF
d_gene: -; v_gene: TRBV7-6; abundance: -; j_gene: TRBJ1-4; CDR3nt: TGTGCCAGCAGTCCGAGGGGAATTGGAAAACTGTTTTTT; CDR3aa: CASSPRGIGKLFF
d_gene: TRBD1; v_gene: TRBV7-2; abundance: -; j_gene: TRBJ2-7; CDR3nt: TGTGCCAGCCGACAGGGTGTTTTGTACGAGCAGTACTTC; CDR3aa: CASRQGVLYEQYF
d_gene: -; v_gene: TRBV12-3/TRBV12-4; abundance: -; j_gene: TRBJ2-1; CDR3nt: TGTGCCAGCAGTTTGGACAGCCCCTCCTACAATGAGCAGTTCTTC; CDR3aa: CASSLDSPSYNEQFF
d_gene: -; v_gene: TRBV12-3/TRBV12-4; abundance: -; j_gene: TRBJ2-4; CDR3nt: TGTGCCAGCAGTTTAGCCCTGGGACGAGCGGGTGTGGCCGAGACGCAGTACTTC; CDR3aa: CASSLALGRAGVAETQYF
d_gene: -; v_gene: TRBV6-4; abundance: few; j_gene: TRBJ2-7; CDR3nt: TGTGCCAGCACTCTCCCCAGGGAGCGGGCCTACGAGCAGTACTTC; CDR3aa: CASTLPRERAYEQYF
d_gene: -; v_gene: TRBV5-8; abundance: few; j_gene: TRBJ2-5; CDR3nt: TGTGCCAGCAGCGCGGCCAGGGAGACCCAGTACTTC; CDR3aa: CASSAARETQYF
d_gene: TRBD2; v_gene: TRBV6-1; abundance: -; j_gene: TRBJ2-3; CDR3nt: TGTGCCAGCAGTGGAGTGGGGGGCGGGGGGGGGGACACAGAGACGCAGTATTTT; CDR3aa: CASSGVGGGGGDTETQYF
d_gene: -; v_gene: TRBV6-1; abundance: large; j_gene: TRBJ2-7; CDR3nt: TGTGCCAGCATAGGGGACGGACGTAGGGAGCAGTACTTC; CDR3aa: CASIGDGRREQYF
d_gene: TRBD2; v_gene: TRBV5-1; abundance: -; j_gene: TRBJ2-3; CDR3nt: TGCGCCAGCAGCTACGCCGGGACTAGCCGCGCCAAAGATACGCAGTATTTC; CDR3aa: CASSYAGTSRAKDTQYF
d_gene: TRBD2; v_gene: TRBV11-2; abundance: -; j_gene: TRBJ2-5; CDR3nt: TGTGCCGCGGGGCTCGGGGGGGGGCCCCAAGATACCCAGTACTTC; CDR3aa: CAAGLGGGPQDTQYF
d_gene: TRBD1; v_gene: TRBV5-1; abundance: -; j_gene: TRBJ2-5; CDR3nt: TGCGCCAGCAGCTCGGACAGGGGCCAAGAGACCCAGTACTTC; CDR3aa: CASSSDRGQETQYF
d_gene: TRBD1; v_gene: TRBV5-6; abundance: -; j_gene: TRBJ2-1; CDR3nt: TGTGCCAGCAGCTTGCCAGGCGGACAGGGGTTCTCCTACAATGAGCAGTTCTTC; CDR3aa: CASSLPGGQGFSYNEQFF
d_gene: -; v_gene: TRBV7-2; abundance: -; j_gene: TRBJ2-2; CDR3nt: TGTGCCAGCAGCTTAGTGGGAGTCGGGGAGCTGTTTTTT; CDR3aa: CASSLVGVGELFF
d_gene: -; v_gene: TRBV10-3; abundance: -; j_gene: TRBJ2-3; CDR3nt: TGTGCCACGGGGATCGGCGGCCGGGACGAAGAGACCCAGTATTTT; CDR3aa: CATGIGGRDEETQYF
d_gene: -; v_gene: TRBV7-4; abundance: -; j_gene: TRBJ2-7; CDR3nt: TGTGCCAGCAGCTTCCGGGGACCCCCCAGGAGAAATAGCTCCTACGAGCAGTACTTC; CDR3aa: CASSFRGPPRRNSSYEQYF
d_gene: -; v_gene: TRBV6-1; abundance: once; j_gene: TRBJ2-3; CDR3nt: TGTGCCAGCAGTGAAGGGGCGCGTGACCCAGATACGCAGTACTTT; CDR3aa: CASSEGARDPDTQYF
d_gene: -; v_gene: TRBV4-1; abundance: -; j_gene: TRBJ1-2; CDR3nt: TGCGCCAGCAGCTCCTTAAAAGACACCCTTAGGTATGGCTACACCTTC; CDR3aa: CASSSLKDTLRYGYTF
d_gene: TRBD2; v_gene: TRBV24-1; abundance: many; j_gene: TRBJ2-3; CDR3nt: TGTGCCACCAGTGATTTGAGGACTAGCCCAAGCACAGATACGCAGTATTTT; CDR3aa: CATSDLRTSPSTDTQYF
d_gene: -; v_gene: TRBV12-3/TRBV12-4; abundance: -; j_gene: TRBJ2-7; CDR3nt: TGTGCCAGCAGTCCGCCGCAGGGCAAGTTCCTATGGGAGCAGTACTTC; CDR3aa: CASSPPQGKFLWEQYF
d_gene: -; v_gene: TRBV7-3; abundance: few; j_gene: TRBJ2-3; CDR3nt: TGTGCCAGCAGTTTCTCCCGCACAGATACGCAGTATTTT; CDR3aa: CASSFSRTDTQYF
d_gene: -; v_gene: TRBV20-1; abundance: once; j_gene: TRBJ2-7; CDR3nt: TGCAGTGCTAGACCCGCGACGGGCCTCTCCTACGAGCAGTACTTC; CDR3aa: CSARPATGLSYEQYF
d_gene: -; v_gene: TRBV7-3; abundance: -; j_gene: TRBJ2-3; CDR3nt: TGTGCCAGCAGCTTGGGGGCTAGCACAGATATTCAGTATTTC; CDR3aa: CASSLGASTDIQYF
d_gene: -; v_gene: TRBV11-3; abundance: -; j_gene: TRBJ2-4; CDR3nt: TGTGCCAGCAGCTTCAGCAGCGATGACATCCAGTACTTC; CDR3aa: CASSFSSDDIQYF
d_gene: TRBD2; v_gene: TRBV7-6; abundance: many; j_gene: TRBJ2-5; CDR3nt: TGTGCCAGCACCCAGGTCGGACTAGCGGGGGGGGCGGCCCAGTACTTC; CDR3aa: CASTQVGLAGGAAQYF
d_gene: -; v_gene: TRBV10-3; abundance: -; j_gene: TRBJ1-5; CDR3nt: TGTGCCATCAGTGAGTCCGGACGAGATTATAGCAATCAGCCCCAGCATTTT; CDR3aa: CAISESGRDYSNQPQHF
d_gene: -; v_gene: TRBV6-1; abundance: many; j_gene: TRBJ1-5; CDR3nt: TGTGCCAGCAGTGAAACGGCCACCCGATACCTGGAGCCCCAGCATTTT; CDR3aa: CASSETATRYLEPQHF
d_gene: TRBD2; v_gene: TRBV12-3/TRBV12-4; abundance: -; j_gene: TRBJ2-4; CDR3nt: TGTGCCGGCAGCGGGGGCCGGGACCGAGATACCCAGTATTTC; CDR3aa: CAGSGGRDRDTQYF
d_gene: -; v_gene: TRBV4-3; abundance: -; j_gene: TRBJ2-7; CDR3nt: TGCGCCAGCAGCCAAGATACCGGGTCCTACGAGCAGTACTTC; CDR3aa: CASSQDTGSYEQYF